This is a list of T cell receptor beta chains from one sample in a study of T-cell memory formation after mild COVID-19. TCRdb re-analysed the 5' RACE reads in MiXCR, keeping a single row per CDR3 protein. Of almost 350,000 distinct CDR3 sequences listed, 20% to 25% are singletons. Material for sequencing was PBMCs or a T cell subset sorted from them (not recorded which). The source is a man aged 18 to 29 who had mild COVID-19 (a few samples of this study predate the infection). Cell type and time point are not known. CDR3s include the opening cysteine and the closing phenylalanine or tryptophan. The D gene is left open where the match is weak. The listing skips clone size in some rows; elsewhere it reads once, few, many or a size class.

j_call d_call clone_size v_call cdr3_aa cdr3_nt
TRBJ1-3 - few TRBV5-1 CASTVDFSGNTIYF TGCGCCAGCACCGTAGACTTTTCTGGAAACACCATATATTTT
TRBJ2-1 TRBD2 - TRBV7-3 CASSLTGGNSVDEQFF TGTGCCAGCAGCCTGACGGGGGGAAACTCGGTCGATGAGCAGTTCTTC
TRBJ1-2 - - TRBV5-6 CASNRQEIRSYGYTF TGTGCCAGCAATCGACAGGAGATAAGGTCCTATGGCTACACCTTC
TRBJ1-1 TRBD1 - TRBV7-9 CASSLSGTGGTEAFF TGTGCCAGCAGCTTATCCGGGACAGGGGGCACTGAAGCTTTCTTT
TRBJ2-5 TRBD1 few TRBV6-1 CASSGPGTGLQETQYF TGTGCCAGCAGTGGACCCGGGACAGGCCTCCAAGAGACCCAGTACTTC
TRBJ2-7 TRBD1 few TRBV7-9 CASSFGQGIDEQYF TGTGCCAGCAGCTTCGGACAGGGTATTGACGAGCAGTACTTC
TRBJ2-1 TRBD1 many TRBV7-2 CASSRDRAELFF TGTGCCAGCAGCCGGGACAGGGCAGAACTGTTCTTC
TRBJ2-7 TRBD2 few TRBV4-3 CASSQDRGTTYEQYF TGCGCCAGCAGCCAAGACCGGGGGACTACCTACGAGCAGTACTTC
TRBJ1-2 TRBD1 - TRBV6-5 CASSKDRGNYGYTF TGTGCCAGCAGTAAGGACAGGGGGAACTATGGCTACACCTTC
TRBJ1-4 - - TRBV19 CASSSINPGRTNEKLFF TGTGCCAGTAGTTCCATCAACCCGGGCAGGACTAATGAAAAACTGTTTTTT
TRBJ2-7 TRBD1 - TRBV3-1 CASSPKTGSYEQYF TGTGCCAGCAGCCCGAAGACAGGGTCGTACGAGCAGTACTTC
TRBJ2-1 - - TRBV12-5 CASGWMDSSYNEQFF TGTGCTAGTGGTTGGATGGACAGCTCCTACAATGAGCAGTTCTTC
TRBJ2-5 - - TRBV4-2 CASSQDIRGGQETQYF TGTGCCAGCAGCCAAGACATCAGGGGCGGCCAAGAGACCCAGTACTTC